The 29 T cell receptor beta chains given below trace back to one sample, sequenced in a study of early T cells in non-severe SARS-CoV-2 infection. TCRdb re-called the 5' RACE reads with MiXCR, one entry per CDR3 protein. The repertoire holds 69,000 or so distinct CDR3 sequences, roughly 9.5% seen once, with about 6% in the top ten. Sequencing was carried out using whole blood. The receptors were sampled from an adult who was a healthcare worker with PCR-confirmed SARS-CoV-2 infection or an uninfected control (not recorded which).

The V and J genes are TRBV20-1 and TRBJ1-5; weak D call: TRBD1 (5 bases). CDR1 is DFQATT, CDR2 SNEGSKA, per germline (reference sequence). Trimming cost V 0 bases and J 2 bases, with 11 bases left between them. This CDR3 has 15 residues. The CDR3 sequence is CSARDMRGGNQPQHF. CDR3 nucleotide sequence: TGCAGTGCTAGAGATATGAGGGGCGGCAATCAGCCCCAGCATTTT.

The chain joins TRBV6-1 to TRBJ2-7, with D possibly being TRBD1 or TRBD2 (5 bases each). The CDR3 sequence is 13 residues long. The germline CDR1 and CDR2 sequences are MNHNS and SASEGT. V was trimmed by 4 bases and J by 2 bases, leaving 9 bases between them. The CDR3 here is CASSAGTTYEQYF. CDR3 DNA: TGTGCCAGCAGTGCAGGGACGACCTACGAGCAGTACTTC.

This clonotype has only a few counts. The V call is TRBV29-1, the J call TRBJ2-1, with 10 nucleotides matching TRBD2. V gave up 6 bases and J gave up 3 bases; unmatched junction bases: 8. The germline CDR1 and CDR2 sequences are SQVTM and ANQGSEA. CDR3 length: 15 amino acids. The CDR3 DNA reads TGCAGCGTGGGACGGAGCGGGGGGGTCTACAATGAGCAGTTCTTC. Translating gives CSVGRSGGVYNEQFF.

This clonotype has only a few counts. The CDR3 protein is CASSYGGTTDTQYF. The DNA for the CDR3 is TGTGCCAGCAGTTACGGGGGAACCACAGATACGCAGTATTTT. The rearrangement joins TRBV6-5 to TRBJ2-3; D may be TRBD1 or TRBD2 (5 bases each). Germline CDR1 reads MNHEY; CDR2 reads SVGAGI. This CDR3 region has 14 residues. The V end lost 2 bases, the J end lost 2 bases, and 8 bases lay between the germline ends.

This clonotype was recorded many times. V and J are TRBV10-3 and TRBJ1-1; D gene unclear. V was shortened by 0 bases and J by 8 bases, with 4 bases between the two germline ends. The V gene's germline CDR1 is ENHRY and CDR2 SYGVKD. The CDR3 is made up of 11 amino acids. As DNA, the CDR3 is TGTGCCATCAGTGAGTCTGGAGAAGCTTTCTTT. Protein: CAISESGEAFF.

The chain has TRBV10-3 and TRBJ1-6; D perhaps matches TRBD1 (6 bases). V was shortened by 6 bases and J by 6 bases, with 12 bases between the two germline ends. CDR3 length equals 14 residues. Germline assignment: CDR1 ENHRY and CDR2 SYGVKD. The chain's CDR3 is CAIRTQGINSPLHF. The CDR3 DNA reads TGTGCCATCAGGACCCAGGGGATTAATTCACCCCTCCACTTT.

In its sample, this clonotype was seen many times. This chain links TRBV12-3 or TRBV12-4 with TRBJ1-5; D is ambiguous. The ends were cut back, 5 bases at V and 0 bases at J, with 2 bases in the middle. The CDR3 totals 12 residues. CDR3 region: CASSNSNQPQHF. CDR3 in DNA: TGTGCCAGCAGTAATAGCAATCAGCCCCAGCATTTT.

This clonotype was observed a handful of times. The chain links TRBV6-2 or TRBV6-3 to TRBJ2-5, with TRBD1 matching over 8 bases. Trimming took 11 bases from V and 9 from J; bases not matched to a gene: 8. The germline CDR1 and CDR2 sequences are MNHEY and SVGEGT. This CDR3 has 11 residues. The CDR3 DNA sequence: TGTGCCCGCTGGGACAGGCCCTCCCAGTACTTC. It specifies CARWDRPSQYF.

This clonotype was counted at least ten times. The chain has TRBV10-3 and TRBJ2-1; weak D call: TRBD2 (6 bases). V was clipped by 5 bases and J by 8 bases, with 7 bases between them. The germline gives CDR1 ENHRY, CDR2 SYGVKD. The CDR3 spans 11 residues. The CDR3 reads CAISSGDEQFF. For the CDR3, the DNA is TGTGCCATCAGTTCGGGGGATGAGCAGTTCTTC.

Ten or more counts support this clonotype. The gene calls are TRBV5-1 and TRBJ2-2; D unresolved. With 4 bases removed from V and 0 bases from J, the gap between germline ends came to 10 bases. Per germline, CDR1 SGHRS and CDR2 YFSETQ. The CDR3 has 15 residues. The CDR3, as DNA: TGCGCCAGCAGCCCCTTGGACCCGAACACCGGGGAGCTGTTTTTT. Translated, it gives CASSPLDPNTGELFF. The entire variable domain, with the rest obtained from reference TRBV5-1 and TRBJ2-2, is as follows: KAGVTQTPRYLIKTRGQQVTLSCSPISGHRSVSWYQQTPGQGLQFLFEYFSETQRNKGNFPGRFSGRQFSNSRSEMNVSTLELGDSALYLCASSPLDPNTGELFFGEGSRLTVL.

This clonotype was counted many times. The CDR3 DNA is TGTGCCAGCAGCCAAGTGCGGTCTCGATACGAGCAGTACTTC. Translation gives CASSQVRSRYEQYF. The chain has TRBV3-1 and TRBJ2-7, with D unclear. Germline V gene sequence: CDR1 LGHDT, CDR2 YNNKEL (reference sequence). With 1 base removed from V and 4 bases from J, the gap between germline ends came to 11 bases. The CDR3 is made up of 14 amino acids.

CDR3 DNA: TGCGCCAGCAGCTTGCAACCAGGGGGCTCCTACGAGCAGTACTTC. This sequence encodes CASSLQPGGSYEQYF. V usage is TRBV5-1 and J usage is TRBJ2-7; 7 bases are a match to TRBD1. The CDR3 sequence is 15 residues long. CDR1 SGHRS and CDR2 YFSETQ come from the germline V gene. With 1 base clipped from V and 0 bases from J, the junction kept 4 bases outside the gene matches.

This clonotype was picked up a small number of times. The V gene is TRBV9, the J gene TRBJ2-1, with D tentatively TRBD1 (5 bases). Per the germline V gene, CDR1 is SGDLS and CDR2 is YYNGEE. This CDR3 region has 13 residues. Trimming shortened V by 2 bases and J by 8 bases, and 11 bases separated the two germline ends. The chain's CDR3 is CASSVGLKDEQFF. The CDR3 region has the DNA TGTGCCAGCAGCGTGGGGCTAAAAGATGAGCAGTTCTTC.

This clonotype was counted at least ten times. The genes are TRBV7-2 and TRBJ2-7; a possible D gene is TRBD2 (6 bases). The CDR3 has 14 amino acids. Looked up from germline, CDR1 is SGHTA and CDR2 is FQGNSA. V dropped 5 bases and J dropped 3 bases, with 14 bases sitting between them. This chain's CDR3 is CASSRQSAGYEQYF. The CDR3 DNA sequence: TGTGCCAGCAGCCGCCAATCAGCGGGCTACGAGCAGTACTTC. Looking up the rest from reference TRBV7-2 and TRBJ2-7 gives the full variable domain: GAGVSQSPSNKVTEKGKDVELRCDPISGHTALYWYRQSLGQGLEFLIYFQGNSAPDKSGLPSDRFSAERTGGSVSTLTIQRTQQEDSAVYLCASSRQSAGYEQYFGPGTRLTVT.

This clonotype was observed at least ten times. The CDR3 nucleotides are TGTGCCATCAGTGGACAGGGCTACGAGCAGTACTTC. It translates to CAISGQGYEQYF. V usage is TRBV10-3 and J usage is TRBJ2-7, with TRBD1 matching 7 bases. This CDR3 is 12 amino acids long. V lost 4 bases, J lost 3 bases, and 0 bases stayed unmatched. CDR1 and CDR2 from the germline V gene are ENHRY and SYGVKD.

This clonotype was found many times. V gene TRBV11-2 combines with J gene TRBJ2-3, with TRBD1 matching over 8 bases. Germline lookup yields CDR1 SGHAT and CDR2 FQNNGV. The trim removed 4 bases at V and 6 bases at J, leaving 6 bases unmatched. The CDR3 has 14 amino acids. The CDR3 DNA reads as TGTGCCAGCAGCTCGGGGACAGGCGGCGATACGCAGTATTTT. Protein product: CASSSGTGGDTQYF.

CDR3 residues: CASSYPTEYGNEQFF. As DNA, the CDR3 is TGTGCCAGCAGTTACCCTACGGAATACGGGAATGAGCAGTTCTTC. The genes are TRBV6-2 or TRBV6-3 and TRBJ2-1; the D is unclear. Trimming pared 2 bases from V and 7 bases from J, leaving 15 bases between. Germline CDR1 MNHEY, CDR2 SVGEGT. The CDR3 is 15 amino acids.

CDR3 sequence: CSVRDSSYNEQFF. The CDR3 region has the DNA TGCAGCGTTCGGGACAGCTCCTACAATGAGCAGTTCTTC. V gene TRBV29-1 combines with J gene TRBJ2-1; 7 positions agree with TRBD1. V was clipped by 5 bases and J by 0 bases; unmatched bases: 1. The germline gives CDR1 SQVTM, CDR2 ANQGSEA. This CDR3 contains 13 residues.

The CDR3 here is CASILSGGNTEAFF. In DNA, the CDR3 is TGTGCCAGCATCCTCTCAGGGGGCAACACTGAAGCTTTCTTT. J is TRBJ1-1 and V is TRBV12-3 or TRBV12-4; 8 nucleotides line up with TRBD1. The CDR3 totals 14 residues. Losses at the gene ends were 7 bases for V and 2 bases for J; bases not matched to a gene: 6.

In this sample, this clonotype turned up a few times. The gene calls are TRBV6-1 and TRBJ2-1; 8 bases are a match to TRBD1. This CDR3 is built from 14 residues. Germline V gene sequence: CDR1 MNHNS, CDR2 SASEGT. The trim removed 7 bases at V and 7 bases at J, leaving 9 bases unmatched. The chain's CDR3 is CASNRLQGGNEQFF. The CDR3 nucleotides are TGTGCCAGCAACAGACTACAGGGGGGTAATGAGCAGTTCTTC.

In this sample, this clonotype turned up many times. CDR3 sequence: CASASGQGEPYEQYF. In nucleotides, the CDR3 is TGTGCCAGCGCTTCGGGACAGGGGGAACCCTACGAGCAGTACTTC. The rearrangement joins TRBV7-9 to TRBJ2-7; TRBD1 matches at 11 bases. There are 15 residues in the CDR3. V gave up 8 bases and J gave up 2 bases; unmatched junction bases: 8. Per germline, CDR1 SEHNR and CDR2 FQNEAQ (reference sequence).

This clonotype has at least ten counts. A junction boundary mismatches the germline segment, possibly from a read error. The chain employs TRBV7-8 and TRBJ2-7; unclear D gene. The CDR3 is 13 amino acids. Germline V gene data show CDR1 as SGHVS and CDR2 as FQNEAQ. CDR3: CASSPVRLGVPHF. CDR3 DNA sequence: TGTGCCAGCAGCCCGGTTCGCTTAGGAGTGCCTCACTTC.

This rearrangement joins TRBV6-6 to TRBJ1-2; 7 bases are a match to TRBD1. Germline-derived CDR1 and CDR2 are MNHNY and SVGAGI (reference sequence). V gave up 2 bases and J gave up 8 bases; unmatched junction bases: 11. The CDR3 contains 15 residues. The CDR3 nucleotides are TGTGCCAGCAGTTACGACCGGGACAGACTTATGGGCTACACCTTC. Translating it yields CASSYDRDRLMGYTF.

This clonotype was detected many times. The chain couples TRBV2 to TRBJ1-2; possibly TRBD1 for D (5 bases). The CDR3 has 13 residues. V was clipped by 6 bases and J by 9 bases, with 17 bases between them. Per the germline V gene, CDR1 is SNHLY and CDR2 is FYNNEI. The CDR3 sequence is CASSPGTAFRYTF. CDR3 nucleotide sequence: TGTGCCAGCAGCCCCGGGACGGCTTTTCGCTACACCTTC. The full variable domain, rest sourced from reference TRBV2 and TRBJ1-2, is EPEVTQTPSHQVTQMGQEVILRCVPISNHLYFYWYRQILGQKVEFLVSFYNNEISEKSEIFDDQFSVERPDGSNFTLKIRSTKLEDSAMYFCASSPGTAFRYTFGSGTRLTVV.

This clonotype was counted only a few times. This chain joins TRBV29-1 and TRBJ1-1; 7 nucleotides match TRBD1. V lost 7 bases and J lost 1; bases outside the gene matches: 6. The CDR3 consists of 13 residues. Germline V CDR1 and CDR2: SQVTM, ANQGSEA. The CDR3 is CSEGTAANTEAFF. Here the CDR3 DNA reads TGCAGCGAGGGGACAGCAGCGAACACTGAAGCTTTCTTT.

V and J are TRBV7-2 and TRBJ1-3, with a possible D match to TRBD1 (6 bases). The V end lost 5 bases, the J end lost 4 bases, and 18 bases lay between the germline ends. The germline V gene encodes CDR1 SGHTA and CDR2 FQGNSA. This CDR3 is built from 16 residues. The CDR3 DNA follows: TGTGCCAGCAGCCCTTACAACGTAGGGGGGGGAAACACCATATATTTT. Translated, it gives CASSPYNVGGGNTIYF.

Ten or more counts support this clonotype. The rearrangement uses TRBV19 and TRBJ1-1; TRBD1 aligns across 7 bases. Germline-derived CDR1 and CDR2 are LNHDA and SQIVND (reference sequence). The junction had 13 bases not matched to a gene; V was cut back by 8 bases and J by 4 bases. The CDR3 has 15 residues. The CDR3 sequence: CASEGQVPHSTEAFF. The CDR3 coding sequence is TGTGCCAGTGAAGGACAGGTACCCCATAGCACTGAAGCTTTCTTT.

This clonotype showed up many times. The chain joins TRBV7-9 to TRBJ1-3; 7 bases agree with TRBD1. Germline assignment: CDR1 SEHNR and CDR2 FQNEAQ (reference sequence). Unmatched junction bases numbered 10, after V lost 1 base and J lost 4 bases. The CDR3 loop spans 17 amino acids. The CDR3 loop is CASSLVSTGREGNTIYF. The CDR3, as DNA: TGTGCCAGCAGCTTAGTGTCGACAGGGCGCGAGGGAAACACCATATATTTT.

The J gene is TRBJ2-1, the V gene TRBV2; 8 positions agree with TRBD2. V lost 5 bases, J lost 7 bases, and 7 bases stayed unmatched. CDR1 and CDR2 from the germline V gene are SNHLY and FYNNEI. The CDR3 covers 14 residues. The CDR3 is CASSFRTSINEQFF. CDR3 in DNA: TGTGCCAGCAGTTTTCGGACTAGCATAAATGAGCAGTTCTTC.